The 26 T cell receptor beta chains presented below share a single source sample, sequenced in a study of chronic HIV infection and antiretroviral therapy. TCRdb reprocessed the 5' RACE reads via MiXCR and lists one record per CDR3 protein. The sample holds fewer than 40,000 distinct CDR3 sequences, around 8.7% seen once. The source material was peripheral blood. The receptor set was obtained from an adult who had HIV and had not received antiretroviral therapy, or was an uninfected healthy control (not recorded which).

This clonotype was counted many times. This rearrangement joins TRBV28 to TRBJ2-5; D possibly uses TRBD1 or TRBD2 (6 bases each). In germline, CDR1 is MDHEN, CDR2 SYDVKM. The length of the CDR3 is 14 residues. The V end lost 1 base, the J end lost 6 bases, and 12 bases lay between the germline ends. The CDR3 DNA is TGTGCCAGCAGTTTATCGGAAGGGGGGAAGACCCAGTACTTC. Translated, it gives CASSLSEGGKTQYF.

This clonotype was picked up many times. The genes are TRBV7-2 and TRBJ2-3; D unclear. V lost 1 base and J 5 bases, leaving 7 bases between the germline ends. CDR3 length: 13 amino acids. In germline, CDR1 is SGHTA, CDR2 FQGNSA. CDR3: CASSLVHGDTQYF. The CDR3 DNA reads as TGTGCCAGCAGCTTAGTACACGGAGATACGCAGTATTTT.

This clonotype came up many times. The J gene is TRBJ2-4, the V gene TRBV7-2, with a tentative D call TRBD2 (6 bases). V was clipped by 0 bases and J by 4 bases, with 10 bases between them. This CDR3 is 15 amino acids long. Germline loops: CDR1 SGHTA, CDR2 FQGNSA. The CDR3 bases are TGTGCCAGCAGCTTAGCTTGGACTATTAAAAACATTCAGTACTTC. Translating gives CASSLAWTIKNIQYF.

This clonotype was counted a few times. J is TRBJ1-1 and V is TRBV2; D perhaps matches TRBD1 (6 bases). The CDR3 spans 13 residues. CDR1 is SNHLY, CDR2 FYNNEI, per germline. The V and J ends lost 6 bases and 1 base respectively, with 9 bases between them. The CDR3, as DNA: TGTGCCAGCAGAACAGGGCAGAACACTGAAGCTTTCTTT. Protein sequence: CASRTGQNTEAFF.

This clonotype was counted only a few times. The chain couples TRBV30 to TRBJ2-2, with 13 bases matching TRBD2. V dropped 0 bases and J dropped 6; count of bases not matched to a gene: 10. Germline V lookup: CDR1 GTSNPN, CDR2 SVGIG (reference sequence). The length of the CDR3 is 18 residues. Here the CDR3 reads CAWSVRWTSGRSAGELFF. The CDR3 DNA sequence: TGTGCCTGGAGTGTACGGTGGACTAGCGGGAGATCAGCCGGGGAGCTGTTTTTT. Looking up the rest from reference TRBV30 and TRBJ2-2 gives the full variable domain: SQTIHQWPATLVQPVGSPLSLECTVEGTSNPNLYWYRQAAGRGLQLLFYSVGIGQISSEVPQNLSASRPQDRQFILSSKKLLLSDSGFYLCAWSVRWTSGRSAGELFFGEGSRLTVL.

This clonotype was detected many times. The chain is built from TRBV9 and TRBJ2-6; weak D call: TRBD1 (5 bases). This CDR3 contains 19 residues. CDR1 and CDR2 (germline): SGDLS, YYNGEE. Deletions cut 3 bases from V and 6 bases from J, with 25 bases between. The CDR3 DNA is TGTGCCAGCAGCGGTCCCCCGACAGCCTTACCTCTGGCGGCCAACGTCCTGACTTTC. It is translated as CASSGPPTALPLAANVLTF. Drawing the rest from reference TRBV9 and TRBJ2-6, the complete variable domain is DSGVTQTPKHLITATGQRVTLRCSPRSGDLSVYWYQQSLDQGLQFLIQYYNGEERAKGNILERFSAQQFPDLHSELNLSSLELGDSALYFCASSGPPTALPLAANVLTFGAGSRLTVL.

Ten or more counts support this clonotype. This chain links TRBV28 with TRBJ2-3; unclear D gene. This CDR3 comprises 12 residues. V shed 5 bases and J shed 2 bases, with 5 bases lying between them. Germline assignment: CDR1 MDHEN and CDR2 SYDVKM. CDR3 DNA: TGTGCCAGCAGTCGGTACACAGATACGCAGTATTTT. It specifies CASSRYTDTQYF.

This clonotype has a count of ten or more. The chain recombines TRBV29-1 with TRBJ2-3, with D hard to call. With 4 bases removed from V and 0 bases from J, the gap between germline ends came to 8 bases. The germline V gene has CDR1 SQVTM and CDR2 ANQGSEA. The CDR3 runs to 13 residues. In DNA form, the CDR3 reads TGCAGCGTTGGAGAACTCAGCACAGATACGCAGTATTTT. This sequence encodes CSVGELSTDTQYF.

This clonotype has more than one count but fewer than ten. V gene TRBV5-1 combines with J gene TRBJ2-3; 8 bases agree with TRBD1. V lost 5 bases to trimming and J lost 1 base; unmatched junction nucleotides: 6. CDR1 and CDR2 (germline): SGHRS, YFSETQ. The length of the CDR3 is 15 residues. This chain's CDR3 is CASSSLQGGTDTQYF. The CDR3, as DNA: TGCGCCAGCAGTTCCTTACAGGGGGGCACAGATACGCAGTATTTT.

This clonotype was detected only a few times. This rearrangement joins TRBV7-9 to TRBJ2-1, with TRBD2 matching over 12 bases. This CDR3 comprises 15 residues. The V and J ends lost 5 bases and 4 bases, in that order; junction bases with no gene match: 3. From germline, CDR1 is SEHNR and CDR2 FQNEAQ (reference sequence). Here the CDR3 reads CASSPSGRGYNEQFF. The DNA for the CDR3 is TGTGCCAGCAGCCCTAGCGGGAGGGGATACAATGAGCAGTTCTTC.

This clonotype turned up a few times. V usage is TRBV28 and J usage is TRBJ2-1; 9 bases match TRBD1. This CDR3 region has 15 residues. V was clipped by 5 bases and J by 6 bases; unmatched bases: 8. In germline, CDR1 is MDHEN, CDR2 SYDVKM. The CDR3 loop reads CASSLQGARGNEQFF. The CDR3 region has the DNA TGTGCCAGCAGTCTACAGGGGGCGCGAGGCAATGAGCAGTTCTTC.

This clonotype showed up just a few times. This chain joins TRBV12-3 or TRBV12-4 and TRBJ1-4; 7 bases are shared with TRBD1. V was clipped by 6 bases and J by 3 bases; unmatched bases: 10. The CDR3 loop spans 16 amino acids. The CDR3 spells CASSPGGTVPNEKLFF. DNA for the CDR3: TGTGCCAGCAGCCCCGGAGGGACAGTTCCTAATGAAAAACTGTTTTTT.

About this clonotype itself: An end of the junction differs from the germline gene, which may be a read error. CDR3 region: CASSKRTGNTVAFF. CDR3 bases: TGTGCCAGCAGCAAGCGGACAGGGAACACTGTAGCTTTCTTT. The V gene is TRBV9, the J gene TRBJ1-1; 8 nucleotides align to TRBD1. Germline lookup yields CDR1 SGDLS and CDR2 YYNGEE. The CDR3 covers 14 residues.

This clonotype was picked up many times. The chain is built from TRBV28 and TRBJ2-3; TRBD1 agrees at 7 bases. The length of the CDR3 is 15 residues. J lost 9 bases, V lost 7 bases, and 16 bases had no gene match. Germline V gene sequence: CDR1 MDHEN, CDR2 SYDVKM. Here the CDR3 DNA reads TGTGCCAGCATTCGTCCGGGACAGAAGATGGGGACGCAGTATTTT. It is translated as CASIRPGQKMGTQYF.

This clonotype was recorded at least ten times. The chain uses TRBV20-1 and TRBJ2-7; 7 bases match TRBD1. Germline CDR1 reads DFQATT; CDR2 reads SNEGSKA (reference sequence). The CDR3 extends over 13 amino acids. The trim removed 7 bases at V and 0 bases at J, leaving 6 bases unmatched. DNA for the CDR3: TGCAGTGTGCAGGGGGAGACCTCCTACGAGCAGTACTTC. It is translated as CSVQGETSYEQYF.

V is TRBV28 and J is TRBJ2-7; weak D call: TRBD1 (6 bases). Trimming left V 8 bases short and J 3 bases short, with 14 bases between. Germline V CDR1 and CDR2: MDHEN, SYDVKM. There are 13 residues in the CDR3. CDR3 DNA sequence: TGTGCCAGCCTTACAGGGCTGGGCTACGAGCAGTACTTC. It codes for CASLTGLGYEQYF.

This clonotype was recorded many times. DNA for the CDR3: TGTGCCAGCAGCGTCGGGGGGGGTTCCCACAATGAGCAGTTCTTC. Amino acids: CASSVGGGSHNEQFF. The chain uses TRBV9 and TRBJ2-1; 8 bases agree with TRBD2. From germline, CDR1 is SGDLS and CDR2 YYNGEE. The CDR3 extends over 15 amino acids. Unmatched junction bases numbered 6, after V lost 2 bases and J lost 5 bases.

This clonotype showed up many times. The chain has TRBV12-3 or TRBV12-4 and TRBJ2-5; 7 bases are shared with TRBD1. Trimming took 5 bases from V and 4 from J; bases not matched to a gene: 4. The CDR3 loop spans 13 amino acids. Here the CDR3 reads CASSVTGVETQYF. The CDR3 nucleotides are TGTGCCAGCAGTGTCACAGGGGTAGAGACCCAGTACTTC.

The gene calls are TRBV28 and TRBJ2-2, with D possibly being TRBD1 (6 bases). The CDR3 runs 13 residues. Germline CDR1 is MDHEN and CDR2 is SYDVKM. The ends were cut back, 6 bases at V and 5 bases at J, with 10 bases in the middle. CDR3 amino acids: CASRQGGTGELFF. CDR3 DNA sequence: TGTGCCAGCAGACAGGGTGGGACCGGGGAGCTGTTTTTT. The whole variable domain, filled in from reference TRBV28 and TRBJ2-2, reads DVKVTQSSRYLVKRTGEKVFLECVQDMDHENMFWYRQDPGLGLRLIYFSYDVKMKEKGDIPEGYSVSREKKERFSLILESASTNQTSMYLCASRQGGTGELFFGEGSRLTVL.

The CDR3 is CASSLPGQKETQYF. The CDR3 DNA is TGTGCCAGCAGTTTACCTGGGCAGAAAGAGACCCAGTACTTC. The chain joins TRBV28 to TRBJ2-5; D is unclear. Germline V gene lookup returns CDR1 MDHEN and CDR2 SYDVKM. The CDR3 is 14 residues long. Trimming shortened V by 2 bases and J by 3 bases, and 10 bases separated the two germline ends.

The gene calls are TRBV29-1 and TRBJ2-3, with D possibly TRBD2 on 6 matching bases. This CDR3 comprises 11 residues. Trimming removed 3 bases from V and 5 bases from J, with 6 bases in between. Per germline, CDR1 SQVTM and CDR2 ANQGSEA. This CDR3 is CSVEGGDTQYF. CDR3 DNA sequence: TGCAGCGTTGAGGGAGGAGATACGCAGTATTTT.

This clonotype appeared many times. The chain has TRBV9 and TRBJ2-7; D call uncertain. Germline values: CDR1 SGDLS, CDR2 YYNGEE. The CDR3 is made up of 14 amino acids. V gave up 0 bases and J gave up 2 bases, with 9 bases separating them. The CDR3 DNA reads as TGTGCCAGCAGCGTAGCGGTAGGGCCCTACGAGCAGTACTTC. This sequence encodes CASSVAVGPYEQYF. Together with reference TRBV9 and TRBJ2-7, the CDR3 gives the full variable domain: DSGVTQTPKHLITATGQRVTLRCSPRSGDLSVYWYQQSLDQGLQFLIQYYNGEERAKGNILERFSAQQFPDLHSELNLSSLELGDSALYFCASSVAVGPYEQYFGPGTRLTVT.

Concerning this clonotype: At one boundary the junction diverges from the germline segment, which might be a read error. V is TRBV10-1 and J is TRBJ2-3; D possibly corresponds to TRBD2 (5 bases). Germline assignment: CDR1 WNHNN and CDR2 SYGVQD (reference sequence). This CDR3 is built from 14 residues. CDR3 in amino acids: CASSKLARRDTLYF. CDR3 in DNA: TGCGCCAGCAGTAAGCTAGCACGACGGGATACGCTGTATTTT.

This clonotype was seen many times. This chain connects TRBV7-9 to TRBJ2-3, with 7 bases lining up with TRBD2. The ends lost 1 base at V and 3 bases at J; junction bases unmatched: 4. This CDR3 spans 15 amino acids. CDR1 SEHNR and CDR2 FQNEAQ come from the germline V gene (reference sequence). This CDR3 is CASSLVTGGTDTQYF. DNA of the CDR3: TGTGCCAGCAGCTTAGTGACGGGAGGTACAGATACGCAGTATTTT.

This clonotype was seen ten or more times. This chain connects TRBV20-1 to TRBJ2-1; TRBD2 is a possible D gene (6 bases). The CDR3 extends over 14 amino acids. The V end was cut by 3 bases, the J end by 0 bases, with 9 bases between. CDR1 DFQATT and CDR2 SNEGSKA come from the germline V gene (reference sequence). The CDR3, as DNA: TGCAGTGCTAGTGGGAGGTACTCCTACAATGAGCAGTTCTTC. Amino acid sequence: CSASGRYSYNEQFF.

V is TRBV29-1 and J is TRBJ2-3, with 7 bases aligning to TRBD1. The CDR3 is made up of 12 amino acids. The ends lost 6 bases at V and 3 bases at J; junction bases unmatched: 3. Germline V lookup: CDR1 SQVTM, CDR2 ANQGSEA. The CDR3 sequence: CSVEQGTDTQYF. DNA for the CDR3: TGCAGCGTCGAACAGGGGACAGATACGCAGTATTTT.